One and the same sample provided the 16 T cell receptor beta chains below, sequenced in a study of CD8 T cells in ankylosing spondylitis. Broader study findings: Several highly homologous variants made up a TCR beta motif that seemed to typify ankylosing spondylitis blood.

These receptors lack a known antigen. TCRdb processed the 5' RACE reads anew with MiXCR; each CDR3 protein has one entry. The sample lists under 550,000 distinct CDR3 sequences, roughly 26% occurring once. The sequencing sample was made of blood, either unsorted or a sorted T cell fraction (not recorded which). These receptor sequences come from a male donor with ankylosing spondylitis.

The chain couples TRBV5-1 to TRBJ1-1; D remains unclear. The CDR3 length is 15 residues. Germline V gene data show CDR1 as SGHRS and CDR2 as YFSETQ. V lost 0 bases and J lost 0, with 9 bases in between. The CDR3 reads CASSLVADLNTEAFF. CDR3 sequence (DNA): TGCGCCAGCAGCTTGGTGGCAGACCTGAACACTGAAGCTTTCTTT.

The rearrangement links TRBV29-1 to TRBJ1-2; D may be TRBD1 (6 bases). The ends were cut back, 2 bases at V and 7 bases at J, with 14 bases in the middle. Germline values: CDR1 SQVTM, CDR2 ANQGSEA. The CDR3 has 13 residues. The CDR3 spells CSVEITPRGGYTF. DNA for the CDR3: TGCAGCGTTGAAATTACTCCCAGGGGTGGCTACACCTTC.

This clonotype has more than one count but fewer than ten. This chain connects TRBV11-2 to TRBJ2-3; tentatively, D is TRBD2 (6 bases). Between the trimmed V and J ends, which lost 4 bases and 4 bases, there was a span of 12 bases. Looked up from germline, CDR1 is SGHAT and CDR2 is FQNNGV. The CDR3 extends over 14 amino acids. The CDR3 region has the DNA TGTGCCAGCAGCTCACGACTAGTCCCAGATACGCAGTATTTT. It is translated as CASSSRLVPDTQYF. Full variable domain (remainder filled in from reference TRBV11-2 and TRBJ2-3): EAGVAQSPRYKIIEKRQSVAFWCNPISGHATLYWYQQILGQGPKLLIQFQNNGVVDDSQLPKDRFSAERLKGVDSTLKIQPAKLEDSAVYLCASSSRLVPDTQYFGPGTRLTVL.

The V and J genes are TRBV5-1 and TRBJ1-1, with D possibly TRBD1 on 6 matching bases. The CDR3 has 14 amino acids. V was trimmed by 4 bases and J by 6 bases, leaving 16 bases between them. Germline CDR1 is SGHRS and CDR2 is YFSETQ. CDR3 amino acids: CASSSHYRDAEAFF. As DNA, the CDR3 is TGCGCCAGCAGCAGCCACTACAGGGACGCTGAAGCTTTCTTT.

This chain uses TRBV20-1 with TRBJ2-1; 9 nucleotides line up with TRBD2. The germline CDR1 and CDR2 sequences are DFQATT and SNEGSKA (reference sequence). CDR3 length: 14 residues. Trimming took 5 bases from V and 10 from J; bases not matched to a gene: 12. This CDR3 is CSALKGGRADEQFF. The CDR3 DNA sequence: TGCAGTGCTTTAAAGGGCGGGAGGGCGGACGAGCAGTTCTTC.

This rearrangement joins TRBV3-1 to TRBJ2-1; 9 bases map to TRBD2. The CDR3 consists of 15 residues. CDR1 LGHDT and CDR2 YNNKEL come from the germline V gene (reference sequence). V lost 4 bases, J lost 6 bases, and 7 bases stayed unmatched. The CDR3 DNA follows: TGTGCCAGCAGCCTGTCTAGCGGGAATGGCAATGAGCAGTTCTTC. The encoded protein is CASSLSSGNGNEQFF.

This clonotype was recorded a few times. This sequence joins TRBV10-3 and TRBJ1-4, with unresolved D. Trimming pared 7 bases from V and 6 bases from J, leaving 21 bases between. CDR1 ENHRY and CDR2 SYGVKD come from the germline V gene. CDR3 length equals 16 residues. The CDR3 DNA sequence: TGTGCCATCAAGAGAGGGCAGGCAACGGAGGATGAAAAACTGTTTTTT. It specifies CAIKRGQATEDEKLFF.

The rearrangement uses TRBV7-2 and TRBJ2-7; D gene ambiguous. CDR1 and CDR2 from the germline V gene are SGHTA and FQGNSA. The V gene lost 1 base and the J gene lost 3 bases, with 10 bases spanning the gap. This CDR3 is 14 amino acids long. CDR3 region: CASSLVTKNYEQYF. CDR3 DNA: TGTGCCAGCAGCTTAGTAACTAAGAACTACGAGCAGTACTTC.

This clonotype has a handful of counts. This chain connects TRBV20-1 to TRBJ2-1, with 15 bases identical to TRBD2. The germline V gene has CDR1 DFQATT and CDR2 SNEGSKA (reference sequence). V lost 5 bases to trimming and J lost 4 bases; unmatched junction nucleotides: 9. The CDR3 consists of 17 residues. CDR3 in DNA: TGCAGTGCTGGACTAGCGGGAGGGCCGGGTGTGTACAATGAGCAGTTCTTC. It translates to CSAGLAGGPGVYNEQFF.

This clonotype has more than one count but fewer than ten. V is TRBV6-1 and J is TRBJ2-1, with 13 nucleotides matching TRBD2. CDR3 size: 12 residues. With V trimmed by 9 bases and J by 8 bases, 1 base remained unmatched. CDR1 is MNHNS, CDR2 SASEGT, per germline. The CDR3 protein is CASGTSGDEQFF. The CDR3 region has the DNA TGTGCCAGTGGGACTAGCGGGGATGAGCAGTTCTTC.

This clonotype has a handful of counts. CDR3 amino acids: CASSPMTGLYEQYF. The CDR3 DNA reads TGTGCCAGCAGCCCGATGACAGGGCTCTACGAGCAGTACTTC. The chain uses TRBV3-1 and TRBJ2-7; 7 nucleotides align to TRBD1. This CDR3 is built from 14 residues. CDR1 is LGHDT and CDR2 is YNNKEL in the germline V gene (reference sequence). J gave up 3 bases and V 4 bases, and 6 bases lay outside the gene matches.

This clonotype was seen a few times. The rearrangement uses TRBV20-1 and TRBJ2-1; TRBD2 aligns across 10 bases. Germline CDR1 reads DFQATT; CDR2 reads SNEGSKA (reference sequence). V shed 4 bases, J shed 8 bases, and the junction held 8 bases outside the gene matches. The CDR3 runs to 14 residues. CDR3 amino acids: CSANLLAGVYEQFF. The CDR3 bases are TGCAGTGCTAATTTGCTAGCGGGAGTCTATGAGCAGTTCTTC.

This clonotype was detected only a few times. The genes are TRBV15 and TRBJ2-5; D gene unclear. Trimming removed 3 bases from V and 4 bases from J, with 9 bases in between. The CDR3 extends over 13 amino acids. Germline lookup yields CDR1 LNHNV and CDR2 YYDKDF (reference sequence). This CDR3 is CATSRGSGETQYF. CDR3 nucleotide sequence: TGTGCCACCAGCAGGGGGTCGGGAGAGACCCAGTACTTC.

This chain connects TRBV7-9 to TRBJ2-2; TRBD1 or TRBD2 may be the D gene (5 bases each). Trimming pared 5 bases from V and 0 bases from J, leaving 16 bases between. The length of the CDR3 is 17 residues. Germline V lookup: CDR1 SEHNR, CDR2 FQNEAQ (reference sequence). The DNA of the CDR3 is TGTGCCAGCAGCCCCGGGGCGGTGCAGACGAACACCGGGGAGCTGTTTTTT. Its protein is CASSPGAVQTNTGELFF.

This clonotype came up a few times. The genes are TRBV5-1 and TRBJ1-1, with D perhaps matching TRBD1 (6 bases). Trimming took 2 bases from V and 2 from J, leaving 10 bases between them. Germline assignment: CDR1 SGHRS and CDR2 YFSETQ. The CDR3 is made up of 14 amino acids. The CDR3 DNA is TGCGCCAGCAGCTTACAGGGTTTTAACACTGAAGCTTTCTTT. Its translation: CASSLQGFNTEAFF.

The chain couples TRBV2 to TRBJ1-5, with D hard to call. Per the germline V gene, CDR1 is SNHLY and CDR2 is FYNNEI. Trimming stripped 6 bases from V and 4 bases from J, with 10 bases between. This CDR3 contains 13 residues. The CDR3 nucleotides are TGTGCCAGCAGGGATGAATGGAATCAGCCCCAGCATTTT. Amino acid sequence: CASRDEWNQPQHF.